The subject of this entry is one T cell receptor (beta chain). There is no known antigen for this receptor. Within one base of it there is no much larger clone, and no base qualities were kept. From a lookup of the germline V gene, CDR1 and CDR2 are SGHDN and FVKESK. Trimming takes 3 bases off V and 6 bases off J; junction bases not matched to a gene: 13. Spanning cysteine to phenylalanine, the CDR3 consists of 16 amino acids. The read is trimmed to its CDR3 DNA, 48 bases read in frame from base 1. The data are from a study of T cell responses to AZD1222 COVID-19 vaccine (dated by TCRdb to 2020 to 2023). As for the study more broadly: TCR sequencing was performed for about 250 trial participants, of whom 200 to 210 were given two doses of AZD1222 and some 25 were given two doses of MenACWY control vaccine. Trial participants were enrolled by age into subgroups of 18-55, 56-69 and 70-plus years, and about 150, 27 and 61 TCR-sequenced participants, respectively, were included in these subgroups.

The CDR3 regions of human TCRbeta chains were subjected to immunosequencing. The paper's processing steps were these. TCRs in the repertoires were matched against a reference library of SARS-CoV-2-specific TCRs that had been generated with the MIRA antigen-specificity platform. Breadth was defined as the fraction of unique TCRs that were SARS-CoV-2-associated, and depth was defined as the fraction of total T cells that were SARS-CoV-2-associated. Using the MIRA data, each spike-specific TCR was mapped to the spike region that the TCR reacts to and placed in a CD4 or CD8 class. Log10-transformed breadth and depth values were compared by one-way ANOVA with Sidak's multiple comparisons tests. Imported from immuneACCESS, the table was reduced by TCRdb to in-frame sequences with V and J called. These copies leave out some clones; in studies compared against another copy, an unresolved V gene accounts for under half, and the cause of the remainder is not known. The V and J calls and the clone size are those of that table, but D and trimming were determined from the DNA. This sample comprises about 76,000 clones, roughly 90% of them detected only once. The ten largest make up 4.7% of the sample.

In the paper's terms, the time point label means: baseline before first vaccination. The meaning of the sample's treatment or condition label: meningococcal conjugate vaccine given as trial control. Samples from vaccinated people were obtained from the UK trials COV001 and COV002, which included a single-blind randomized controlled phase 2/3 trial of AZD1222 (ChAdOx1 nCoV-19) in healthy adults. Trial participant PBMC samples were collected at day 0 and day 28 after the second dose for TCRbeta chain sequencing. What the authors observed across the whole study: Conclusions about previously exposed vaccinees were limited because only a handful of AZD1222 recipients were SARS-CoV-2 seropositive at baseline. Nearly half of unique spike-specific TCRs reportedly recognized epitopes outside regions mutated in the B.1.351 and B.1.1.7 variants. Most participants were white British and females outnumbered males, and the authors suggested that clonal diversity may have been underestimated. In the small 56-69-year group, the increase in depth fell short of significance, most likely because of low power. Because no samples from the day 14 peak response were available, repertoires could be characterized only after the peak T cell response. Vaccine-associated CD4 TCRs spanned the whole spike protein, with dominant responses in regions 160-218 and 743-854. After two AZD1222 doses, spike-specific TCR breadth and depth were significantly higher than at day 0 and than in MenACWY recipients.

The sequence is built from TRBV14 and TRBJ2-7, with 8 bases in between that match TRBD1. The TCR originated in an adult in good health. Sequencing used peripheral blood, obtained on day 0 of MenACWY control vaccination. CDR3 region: CASSHPTDRGATEQYF. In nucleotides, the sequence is TGTGCCAGCAGCCATCCGACCGACAGGGGAGCGACCGAGCAGTACTTC.